The source of this T cell receptor beta chain is a study of blood T cell repertoires in COVID-19. Clones were read by immunoSEQ multiplex PCR, and TCRdb kept only the in-frame ones, dropping some. The repertoire has some 240,000 clones, approximately 86% of them found once; the top ten carry 3.3%. The V gene's germline CDR1 is LGHDT and CDR2 YNNKEL (reference sequence). This CDR3 has 12 residues. The V end was cut by 7 bases, the J end by 4 bases, with 7 bases between. Sequenced input: PBMCs or T cells enriched from blood (not recorded which). This chain connects TRBV3-1 (or the pseudogene TRBV3-2) to TRBJ2-2; D unclear. The receptor was derived from a woman aged 40 to 50 with acute COVID-19. The DNA for the CDR3 is TGTGCCAGCATGGCTAGCACCGGGGAGCTGTTTTTT. Its translation is CASMASTGELFF.